The next 20 T cell receptor beta chains were all read from a single sample in a study of glioma-infiltrating T cells after dendritic cell vaccination. The method was immunoSEQ multiplex PCR; TCRdb's version includes in-frame clones alone and lacks a portion of them. In the table there are about 92,000 clones, around 84% of which are singletons. The sample in question was blood, obtained before dendritic cell vaccination. Source of these receptors: a human donor with glioblastoma.

This rearrangement joins TRBV19 to TRBJ2-2, with D perhaps matching TRBD2 (7 bases). The CDR3 has 14 residues. CDR1 LNHDA and CDR2 SQIVND come from the germline V gene (reference sequence). V was shortened by 6 bases and J by 6 bases, with 14 bases between the two germline ends. The CDR3 nucleotides read TGTGCCAGTAGAGTGGGGGGGGCCGCCGGGGAGCTGTTTTTT. It specifies CASRVGGAAGELFF. The complete variable domain, with remaining parts taken from reference TRBV19 and TRBJ2-2, reads DGGITQSPKYLFRKEGQNVTLSCEQNLNHDAMYWYRQDPGQGLRLIYYSQIVNDFQKGDIAEGYSVSREKKESFPLTVTSAQKNPTAFYLCASRVGGAAGELFFGEGSRLTVL.

The DNA for the CDR3 is TGTGCCAGCAGTTGGGGGGGAACCTACGAGCAGTACTTC. Encoded protein: CASSWGGTYEQYF. The rearrangement joins TRBV6-5 to TRBJ2-7, with TRBD2 identical over 7 bases. With 4 bases clipped from V and 2 bases from J, the junction kept 2 bases outside the gene matches. The CDR3 loop spans 13 amino acids. Germline loops: CDR1 MNHEY, CDR2 SVGAGI.

J is TRBJ2-7 and V is TRBV19, with 7 positions matching TRBD1. Germline CDR1 LNHDA, CDR2 SQIVND (reference sequence). The CDR3 has 15 residues. The trim removed 7 bases at V and 4 bases at J, leaving 13 bases unmatched. The CDR3 region has the DNA TGTGCCAGTACCCAACGCCAGGGGGTGGGGTACGAGCAGTACTTC. It encodes CASTQRQGVGYEQYF.

The chain links TRBV9 to TRBJ1-1, with TRBD1 matching 7 bases. This CDR3 spans 14 amino acids. Trimming took 3 bases from V and 6 from J; bases not matched to a gene: 8. Germline V gene sequence: CDR1 SGDLS, CDR2 YYNGEE. The CDR3 sequence: CASSEPRGRPEAFF. CDR3 DNA sequence: TGTGCCAGCAGCGAACCGAGGGGGCGCCCTGAAGCTTTCTTT.

The DNA for the CDR3 is TGTGCCAGCAGCACCACCGGGACTAGCGGGACCTACGAGCAGTACTTC. Translated: CASSTTGTSGTYEQYF. The chain links TRBV9 to TRBJ2-7; 13 nucleotides line up with TRBD2. Trimming took 4 bases from V and 2 from J; bases not matched to a gene: 6. This CDR3 is 16 amino acids long. Germline assignment: CDR1 SGDLS and CDR2 YYNGEE.

The chain is built from TRBV5-1 and TRBJ1-2, with D possibly being TRBD1 (6 bases). V was clipped by 4 bases and J by 4 bases, with 11 bases between them. CDR3 length: 13 amino acids. Germline V gene sequence: CDR1 SGHRS, CDR2 YFSETQ. CDR3: CASSPLQGYGYTF. CDR3 DNA: TGCGCCAGCAGCCCGCTACAGGGCTATGGCTACACCTTC.

The CDR3 DNA follows: TGCGCCAGCAGCTCAGGACTAGCGGGAGGCCGCGGCGGCGGGGAGCTGTTTTTT. Protein sequence: CASSSGLAGGRGGGELFF. This chain joins TRBV5-1 and TRBJ2-2; the match to TRBD2 covers 14 bases. After removal of 3 bases from V and 7 bases from J, the junction contained 11 bases not matched to a gene. The CDR3 sequence is 18 residues long. Germline V gene lookup returns CDR1 SGHRS and CDR2 YFSETQ.

The chain has TRBV18 and TRBJ2-7, with D tentatively TRBD2 (5 bases). Germline lookup yields CDR1 KGHSH and CDR2 LQKENI. V lost 2 bases to trimming and J lost 0 bases, with 11 bases between them. The CDR3 is 15 residues long. The CDR3 region has the DNA TGTGCCAGCTCACCAGTCGGGGAGAACTCCTACGAGCAGTACTTC. It encodes CASSPVGENSYEQYF.

The CDR3 reads CSTDRGYGYTF. The CDR3 DNA reads TGCAGCACGGACAGGGGATATGGCTACACCTTC. The chain joins TRBV20-1 to TRBJ1-2; TRBD1 matches at 9 bases. Germline-derived CDR1 and CDR2 are DFQATT and SNEGSKA (reference sequence). This CDR3 region has 11 residues.

V usage is TRBV6-5 and J usage is TRBJ2-1; 10 bases are a match to TRBD1. Unmatched junction bases numbered 11, after V lost 8 bases and J lost 7 bases. CDR1 is MNHEY, CDR2 SVGAGI, per germline. This CDR3 is 15 amino acids long. The CDR3 loop is CASQSKGQGINEQFF. In DNA form, the CDR3 reads TGTGCCAGCCAATCTAAGGGACAGGGGATTAATGAGCAGTTCTTC.

The chain combines TRBV28 with TRBJ2-5; 8 positions agree with TRBD1. The trim removed 2 bases at V and 2 bases at J, leaving 7 bases unmatched. The CDR3 extends over 16 amino acids. Germline loops: CDR1 MDHEN, CDR2 SYDVKM. CDR3 residues: CASSLKARGPQETQYF. The CDR3, as DNA: TGTGCCAGCAGTTTAAAGGCCAGGGGGCCTCAAGAGACCCAGTACTTC.

The J gene is TRBJ1-5, the V gene TRBV28; D possibly corresponds to TRBD1 (6 bases). The CDR3 runs 15 residues. Trimming pared 3 bases from V and 0 bases from J, leaving 9 bases between. Germline loops: CDR1 MDHEN, CDR2 SYDVKM. The CDR3 bases are TGTGCCAGCAGTTTTACAGGGTATAGCAATCAGCCCCAGCATTTT. Amino acids: CASSFTGYSNQPQHF.

The V gene is TRBV7-2, the J gene TRBJ2-1; D is unclear. Trimming pared 5 bases from V and 8 bases from J, leaving 16 bases between. This CDR3 has 14 amino acids. The germline gives CDR1 SGHTA, CDR2 FQGNSA. This CDR3 is CASSRGSSYDEQFF. As DNA, the CDR3 is TGTGCCAGCAGCCGCGGATCGAGCTATGATGAGCAGTTCTTC.

The chain has TRBV6-6 and TRBJ1-1; 7 bases match TRBD1. The CDR3 consists of 16 residues. Germline CDR1 and CDR2: MNHNY and SVGAGI (reference sequence). J was trimmed by 3 bases and V by 4 bases; bases with no gene match: 11. CDR3 in DNA: TGTGCCAGCAGTTTTCCTAACAGGGGAAGAGACACTGAAGCTTTCTTT. Its protein product is CASSFPNRGRDTEAFF.

Ten or more counts support this clone. This chain connects TRBV2 to TRBJ1-4; TRBD1 matches at 8 bases. CDR1 is SNHLY, CDR2 FYNNEI, per germline. Unmatched junction bases numbered 2, after V lost 0 bases and J lost 5 bases. CDR3 size: 15 residues. The CDR3 DNA sequence: TGTGCCAGCAGTGAAGCGGGGACAGGAAATGAAAAACTGTTTTTT. The encoded protein is CASSEAGTGNEKLFF.

The V gene is TRBV19, the J gene TRBJ2-1; 9 nucleotides match TRBD2. The CDR3 covers 17 residues. From germline, CDR1 is LNHDA and CDR2 SQIVND (reference sequence). V shed 1 base, J shed 1 base, and the junction held 5 bases outside the gene matches. The CDR3 nucleotides are TGTGCCAGTAGTATAGCTGAGCGGGGGGTTTCCTACAATGAGCAGTTCTTC. It specifies CASSIAERGVSYNEQFF.

The CDR3: CAIRGTSGASSYNEQFF. For the CDR3, the DNA is TGTGCCATCAGAGGGACTAGCGGGGCTAGCTCCTACAATGAGCAGTTCTTC. J is TRBJ2-1 and V is TRBV10-3; 13 bases agree with TRBD2. Germline V gene sequence: CDR1 ENHRY, CDR2 SYGVKD. The CDR3 contains 17 residues. The V gene end was trimmed by 6 bases and the J gene end by 0 bases; junction bases not matched to a gene: 5.

This chain links TRBV7-2 with TRBJ2-7, with D perhaps matching TRBD2 (6 bases). Trimming stripped 3 bases from V and 6 bases from J, with 18 bases between. The CDR3 runs to 15 residues. CDR1 and CDR2 (germline): SGHTA, FQGNSA. CDR3 sequence (DNA): TGTGCCAGCAGCTTGCGGCGGGACTCCTTCGGCGAGCAGTACTTC. Translation: CASSLRRDSFGEQYF.

As regards this clone: The sample carries other DNA sequences with the same CDR3. The chain joins TRBV5-1 to TRBJ2-3; no definite D call. Per germline, CDR1 SGHRS and CDR2 YFSETQ. The CDR3 has 12 amino acids. Trimming took off 1 base at V and 6 bases at J, with 6 bases between the two ends. The CDR3 DNA follows: TGCGCCAGCAGCTTGAGAGCGGATACGCAGTATTTT. It yields the protein CASSLRADTQYF.

This clone was picked up one time. The rearrangement joins TRBV7-9 to TRBJ1-1; tentatively, D is TRBD1 (5 bases). Trimming pared 1 base from V and 2 bases from J, leaving 17 bases between. Germline V gene sequence: CDR1 SEHNR, CDR2 FQNEAQ (reference sequence). The CDR3 is made up of 17 amino acids. The CDR3 sequence is CASSLVGRWGVNTEAFF. For the CDR3, the DNA is TGTGCCAGCAGCTTAGTTGGACGCTGGGGGGTCAACACTGAAGCTTTCTTT.